Only a few counts were recorded for the clone carrying this T cell receptor beta chain. The sample is drawn from a study of T cells in localized non-small cell lung cancer. TCRdb's table, derived via immunoSEQ multiplex PCR, lists solely in-frame clones and lacks some. There are about 52,000 clones in the sample; about 88% occur only once, and roughly 16% lies in the top ten. The TCR sequence derives from a female donor with stage II lung adenocarcinoma. The sequences come from PBMCs, collected before any cancer treatment.

The chain's CDR3 is CASSWGTGYNQPQHF. For the CDR3, the DNA is TGTGCCAGCAGCTGGGGGACAGGGTATAATCAGCCCCAGCATTTT. The chain couples TRBV5-6 to TRBJ1-5; 9 bases agree with TRBD1. Germline CDR1 reads SGHDT; CDR2 reads YYEEEE. The ends lost 3 bases at V and 4 bases at J; junction bases unmatched: 5. The CDR3 sequence is 15 residues long.